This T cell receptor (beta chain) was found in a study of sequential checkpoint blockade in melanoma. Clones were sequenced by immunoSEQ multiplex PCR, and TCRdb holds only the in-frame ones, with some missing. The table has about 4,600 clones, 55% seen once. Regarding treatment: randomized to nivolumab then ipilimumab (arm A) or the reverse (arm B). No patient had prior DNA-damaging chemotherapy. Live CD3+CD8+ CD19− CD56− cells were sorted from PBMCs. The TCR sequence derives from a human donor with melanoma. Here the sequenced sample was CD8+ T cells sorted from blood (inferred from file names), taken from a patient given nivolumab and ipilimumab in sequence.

CDR3: CASSSASGPYEQYF. The CDR3 nucleotides read TGCGCCAGCAGCTCGGCCAGCGGACCCTACGAGCAGTACTTC. The gene calls are TRBV5-1 and TRBJ2-7, with D tentatively TRBD2 (5 bases). The CDR3 spans 14 residues. The germline CDR1 and CDR2 sequences are SGHRS and YFSETQ. Trimming left V 3 bases short and J 2 bases short, with 12 bases between. Together with reference TRBV5-1 and TRBJ2-7, the CDR3 gives the full variable domain: KAGVTQTPRYLIKTRGQQVTLSCSPISGHRSVSWYQQTPGQGLQFLFEYFSETQRNKGNFPGRFSGRQFSNSRSEMNVSTLELGDSALYLCASSSASGPYEQYFGPGTRLTVT.